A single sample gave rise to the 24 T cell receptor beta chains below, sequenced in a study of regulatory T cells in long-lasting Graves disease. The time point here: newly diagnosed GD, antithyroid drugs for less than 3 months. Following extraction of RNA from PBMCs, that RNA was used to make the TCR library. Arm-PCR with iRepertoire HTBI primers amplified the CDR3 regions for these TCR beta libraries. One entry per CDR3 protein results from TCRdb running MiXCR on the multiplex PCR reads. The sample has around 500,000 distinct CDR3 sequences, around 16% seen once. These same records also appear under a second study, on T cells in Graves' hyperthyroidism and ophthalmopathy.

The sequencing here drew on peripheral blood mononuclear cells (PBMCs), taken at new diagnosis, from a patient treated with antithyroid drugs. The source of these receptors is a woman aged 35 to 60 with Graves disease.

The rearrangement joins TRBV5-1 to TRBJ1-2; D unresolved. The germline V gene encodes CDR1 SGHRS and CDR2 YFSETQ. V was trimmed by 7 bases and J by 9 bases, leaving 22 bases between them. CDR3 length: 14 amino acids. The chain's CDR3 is CASSGLGSGYSYTF. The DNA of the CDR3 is TGCGCCAGCTCTGGGCTTGGTTCCGGGTATAGCTACACCTTC. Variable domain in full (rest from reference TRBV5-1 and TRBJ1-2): KAGVTQTPRYLIKTRGQQVTLSCSPISGHRSVSWYQQTPGQGLQFLFEYFSETQRNKGNFPGRFSGRQFSNSRSEMNVSTLELGDSALYLCASSGLGSGYSYTFGSGTRLTVV.

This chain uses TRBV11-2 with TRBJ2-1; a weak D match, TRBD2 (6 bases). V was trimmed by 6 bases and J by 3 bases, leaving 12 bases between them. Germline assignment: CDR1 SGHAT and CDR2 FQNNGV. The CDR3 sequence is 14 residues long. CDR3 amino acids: CASSLGRNYNEQFF. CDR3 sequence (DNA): TGTGCCAGCAGTCTCGGGAGAAACTACAATGAGCAGTTCTTC.

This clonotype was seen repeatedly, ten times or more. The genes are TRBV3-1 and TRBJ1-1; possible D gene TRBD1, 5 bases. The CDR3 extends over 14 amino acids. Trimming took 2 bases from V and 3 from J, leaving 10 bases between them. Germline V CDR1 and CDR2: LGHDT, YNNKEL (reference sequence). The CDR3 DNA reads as TGTGCCAGCAGCCAACTTGGAGGGGACACTGAAGCTTTCTTT. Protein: CASSQLGGDTEAFF.

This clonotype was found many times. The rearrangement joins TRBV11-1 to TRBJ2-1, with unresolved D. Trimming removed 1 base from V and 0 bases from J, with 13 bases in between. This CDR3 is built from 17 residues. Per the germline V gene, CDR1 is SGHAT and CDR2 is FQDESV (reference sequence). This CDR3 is CASSLGSPPGSYNEQFF. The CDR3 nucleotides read TGTGCCAGCAGCTTAGGATCCCCTCCAGGCTCCTACAATGAGCAGTTCTTC. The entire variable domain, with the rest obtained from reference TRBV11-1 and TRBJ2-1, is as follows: EAEVAQSPRYKITEKSQAVAFWCDPISGHATLYWYRQILGQGPELLVQFQDESVVDDSQLPKDRFSAERLKGVDSTLKIQPAELGDSAMYLCASSLGSPPGSYNEQFFGPGTRLTVL.

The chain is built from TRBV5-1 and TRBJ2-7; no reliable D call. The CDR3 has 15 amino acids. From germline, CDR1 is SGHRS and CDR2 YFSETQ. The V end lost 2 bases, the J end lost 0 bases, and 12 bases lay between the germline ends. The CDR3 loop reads CASSLVPGGSYEQYF. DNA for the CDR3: TGCGCCAGCAGCTTAGTCCCAGGCGGCTCCTACGAGCAGTACTTC.

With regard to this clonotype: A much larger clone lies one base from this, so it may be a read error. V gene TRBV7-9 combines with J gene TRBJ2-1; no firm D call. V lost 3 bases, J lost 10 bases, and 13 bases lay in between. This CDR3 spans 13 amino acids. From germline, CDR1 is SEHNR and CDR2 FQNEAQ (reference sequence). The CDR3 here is CASSLLQVYEQFF. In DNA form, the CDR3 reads TGTGCCAGCAGCTTGCTTCAGGTCTACGAGCAGTTCTTC.

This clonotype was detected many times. The CDR3 here is CASSTGLATNEKLFF. The CDR3, as DNA: TGTGCCAGCAGTACCGGACTTGCAACTAATGAAAAACTGTTTTTT. The chain employs TRBV6-1 and TRBJ1-4; D is unresolved. The V end was cut by 5 bases, the J end by 0 bases, with 10 bases between. There are 15 residues in the CDR3. From germline, CDR1 is MNHNS and CDR2 SASEGT.

The CDR3 loop reads CASSLAGSGGGPGELFF. The CDR3 nucleotides are TGTGCCAGCAGCCTGGCCGGAAGCGGGGGGGGCCCCGGGGAGCTGTTTTTT. V usage is TRBV9 and J usage is TRBJ2-2; 10 bases are a match to TRBD2. Germline assignment: CDR1 SGDLS and CDR2 YYNGEE. CDR3 size: 17 residues. V lost 4 bases, J lost 6 bases, and 12 bases stayed unmatched. Using reference TRBV9 and TRBJ2-2 for the parts outside the CDR3, the full variable domain is DSGVTQTPKHLITATGQRVTLRCSPRSGDLSVYWYQQSLDQGLQFLIQYYNGEERAKGNILERFSAQQFPDLHSELNLSSLELGDSALYFCASSLAGSGGGPGELFFGEGSRLTVL.

Written as DNA, the CDR3 is TGCAGTGCTAGAGAGCCCGGCACAGGGGGGAATCAGCCCCAGCATTTT. It codes for CSAREPGTGGNQPQHF. J is TRBJ1-5 and V is TRBV20-1, with 8 bases matching TRBD1. The CDR3 spans 16 residues. The V segment lost 0 bases and the J segment 4 bases; nucleotides outside the gene matches: 8. Germline CDR1 and CDR2: DFQATT and SNEGSKA (reference sequence).

In nucleotides, the CDR3 is TGTGCCAGCAGCGTAGAAGGACAGCCAGGGATCACTGAAGCTTTCTTT. This sequence encodes CASSVEGQPGITEAFF. The chain is built from TRBV9 and TRBJ1-1, with D perhaps TRBD1 (6 bases). The CDR3 has 16 residues. Germline assignment: CDR1 SGDLS and CDR2 YYNGEE. V lost 0 bases and J 4 bases, leaving 16 bases between the germline ends.

The CDR3 reads CASRGKQGNTGELFF. The DNA for the CDR3 is TGTGCCAGCAGGGGGAAACAGGGAAACACCGGGGAGCTGTTTTTT. The genes are TRBV7-9 and TRBJ2-2, with D tentatively TRBD1 (6 bases). Trimming cost V 6 bases and J 2 bases, with 13 bases left between them. There are 15 residues in the CDR3. Germline V gene lookup returns CDR1 SEHNR and CDR2 FQNEAQ (reference sequence).

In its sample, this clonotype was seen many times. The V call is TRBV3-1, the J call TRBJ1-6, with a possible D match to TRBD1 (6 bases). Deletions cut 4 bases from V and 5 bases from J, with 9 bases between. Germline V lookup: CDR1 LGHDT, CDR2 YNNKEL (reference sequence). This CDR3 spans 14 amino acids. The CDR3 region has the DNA TGTGCCAGCAGCCTTCAGGGGAATAATTCACCCCTCCACTTT. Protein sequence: CASSLQGNNSPLHF.

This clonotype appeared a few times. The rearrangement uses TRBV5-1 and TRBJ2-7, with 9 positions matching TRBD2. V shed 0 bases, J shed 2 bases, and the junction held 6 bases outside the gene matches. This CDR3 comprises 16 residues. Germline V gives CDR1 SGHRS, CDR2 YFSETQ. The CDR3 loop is CASSLAASGATYEQYF. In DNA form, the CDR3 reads TGCGCCAGCAGCTTGGCGGCTAGCGGGGCAACCTACGAGCAGTACTTC.

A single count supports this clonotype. CDR3 in DNA: TGTGCCAGCAGCTTAAGCGGGGACAGGGGGTATGGCTACACCTTC. Protein product: CASSLSGDRGYGYTF. The chain uses TRBV11-2 and TRBJ1-2; TRBD1 aligns across 11 bases. Germline CDR1 and CDR2: SGHAT and FQNNGV. The CDR3 is made up of 15 amino acids. V lost 2 bases to trimming and J lost 5 bases; unmatched junction nucleotides: 4.

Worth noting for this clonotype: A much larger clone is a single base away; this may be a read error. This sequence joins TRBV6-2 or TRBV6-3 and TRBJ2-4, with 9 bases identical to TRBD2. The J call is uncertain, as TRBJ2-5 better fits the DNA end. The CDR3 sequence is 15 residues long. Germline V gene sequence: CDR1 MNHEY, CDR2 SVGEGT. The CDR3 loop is CASSYLAGGGETQYF. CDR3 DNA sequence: TGTGCCAGCAGTTACTTGGCGGGGGGGGGGGAGACCCAGTACTTC.

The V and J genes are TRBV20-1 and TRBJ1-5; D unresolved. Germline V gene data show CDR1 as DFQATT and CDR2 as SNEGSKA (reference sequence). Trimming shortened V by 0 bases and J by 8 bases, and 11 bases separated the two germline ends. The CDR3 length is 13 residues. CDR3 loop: CSARDRVVEPQHF. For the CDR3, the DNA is TGCAGTGCTAGAGATCGGGTGGTGGAGCCCCAGCATTTT.

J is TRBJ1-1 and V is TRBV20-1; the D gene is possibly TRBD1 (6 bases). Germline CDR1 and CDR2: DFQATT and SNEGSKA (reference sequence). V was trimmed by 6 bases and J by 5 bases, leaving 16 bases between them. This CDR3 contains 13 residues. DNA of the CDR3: TGCAGTGCGGGGGACATCGAGGGGACTGAAGCTTTCTTT. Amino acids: CSAGDIEGTEAFF.

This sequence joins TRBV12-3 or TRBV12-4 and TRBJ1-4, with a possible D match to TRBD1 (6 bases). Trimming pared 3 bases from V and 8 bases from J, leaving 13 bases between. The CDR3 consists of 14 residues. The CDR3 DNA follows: TGTGCCAGCAGTTTTACAGGGTCGAGCGAAAAACTGTTTTTT. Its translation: CASSFTGSSEKLFF.

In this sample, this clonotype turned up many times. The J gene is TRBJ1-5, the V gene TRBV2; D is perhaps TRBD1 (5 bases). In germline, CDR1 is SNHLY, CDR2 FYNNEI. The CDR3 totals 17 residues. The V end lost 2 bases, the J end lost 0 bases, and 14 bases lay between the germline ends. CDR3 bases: TGTGCCAGCAGTGAAAACCCTCCGGGGACTAGCAATCAGCCCCAGCATTTT. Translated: CASSENPPGTSNQPQHF.

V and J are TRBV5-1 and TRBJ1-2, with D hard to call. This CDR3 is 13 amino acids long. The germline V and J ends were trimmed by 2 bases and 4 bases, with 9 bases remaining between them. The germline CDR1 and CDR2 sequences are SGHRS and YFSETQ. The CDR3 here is CASSLEESYGYTF. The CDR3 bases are TGCGCCAGCAGCTTAGAGGAGTCCTATGGCTACACCTTC.

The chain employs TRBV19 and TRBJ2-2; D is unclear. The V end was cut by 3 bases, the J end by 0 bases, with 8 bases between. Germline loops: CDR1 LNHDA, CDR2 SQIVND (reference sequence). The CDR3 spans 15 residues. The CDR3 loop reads CASSIMASNTGELFF. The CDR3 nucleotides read TGTGCCAGTAGTATCATGGCCTCGAACACCGGGGAGCTGTTTTTT.

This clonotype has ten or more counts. CDR3 in amino acids: CASSYIPTGPILAGYTF. The CDR3, as DNA: TGTGCCAGCAGCTATATACCGACCGGCCCGATTCTAGCTGGCTACACCTTC. The genes are TRBV7-2 and TRBJ1-2; D unresolved. Looked up from germline, CDR1 is SGHTA and CDR2 is FQGNSA. Trimming shortened V by 4 bases and J by 7 bases, and 25 bases separated the two germline ends. The CDR3 has 17 residues.

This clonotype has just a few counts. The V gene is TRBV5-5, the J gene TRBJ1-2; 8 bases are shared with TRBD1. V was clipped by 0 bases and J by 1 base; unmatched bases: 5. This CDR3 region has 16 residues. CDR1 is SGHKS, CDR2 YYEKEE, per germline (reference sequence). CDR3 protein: CASSLVQGAGNYGYTF. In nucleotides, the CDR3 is TGTGCCAGCAGCTTGGTGCAGGGGGCTGGTAACTATGGCTACACCTTC.

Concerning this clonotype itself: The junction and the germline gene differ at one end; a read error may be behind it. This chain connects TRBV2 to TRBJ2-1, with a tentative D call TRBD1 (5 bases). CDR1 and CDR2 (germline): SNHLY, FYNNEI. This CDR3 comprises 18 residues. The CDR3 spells CASSYRPAGISSYNEQFF. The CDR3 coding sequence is TGCGCCAGCAGCTACCGTCCGGCAGGGATAAGCTCCTACAATGAGCAGTTCTTC.